This TCR beta chain was found in a study of blood T cell repertoires in COVID-19 (TCRdb year 2020). Turning to the overall study: Collaborator samples came from the United States, Italy and Spain and covered acute and convalescent phases of COVID-19. The prospective study material was composed of cDNA or gDNA derived from T cells, B-cell-depleted T cells, or PBMCs. Subjects who had been exposed to COVID-19, were actively infected with it, or had recovered from it provided the deeply sampled blood TCRbeta repertoires that made up the dataset. A freely available public database, intended as a resource for researchers studying the immune response to SARS-CoV-2, is where the repertoires were released. The samples were drawn from two sources: the first 160 participants of the ongoing ImmuneRACE study, and 950 to 1,500 subjects contributed by 6 global collaborators. The sample metadata nearly always contained a de-identified subject ID, COVID-19 status, age in years and sex. HLA class I and class II types, where available, came from metadata supplied by the sample provider rather than from assay-based typing.

From a lookup of the germline V gene, CDR1 and CDR2 are SGHRS and YFSETQ. Unmatched junction bases come to 3, with V trimmed by 2 bases and J by 1 base. Taken from cysteine to phenylalanine, the CDR3 has 15 residues. Only the CDR3 DNA stays, 45 bases, in frame from base 1. Study-wide findings and limitations: The quantity of clinical and demographic metadata differed by source and by participant and was supplied without curation.

The immunoSEQ Assay, a bias-controlled multiplex PCR, was used to amplify TCRbeta CDR3 regions from genomic DNA. On the study's bioinformatics: Nucleated cell counts per sample were estimated from amplification of reference gene primers within the assay. To quantify the absolute abundance of each unique TCRbeta CDR3 rearrangement, sequence reads were collapsed and filtered. For each sample, productive Simpson clonality was calculated as the square root of Simpson's diversity index over productive rearrangements. TCRdb re-hosts the immuneACCESS table, in-frame sequences only. Its copies lack some clones; in the studies checked, an unresolved V gene accounts for under half of them, and the cause for the rest is not known. V and J calls plus clone size are reproduced from that table; the DNA served to infer D and trimming. Across this sample there are 150,000 to 200,000 clones, with more than 85% seen only once. In total, the top ten clones hold less than 1% of the sample.

This clone was detected once. The clone's antigen remains unknown. Base qualities were left out, and no much larger clone turns up one base away. The collaborating institutions used their own protocols to collect whole blood in K2EDTA tubes. Collaborator samples were shipped for TCRbeta analysis as frozen whole blood, isolated PBMCs, or DNA extracted from either sample type. The sample was peripheral blood. The rearrangement joined TRBV5-1 to TRBJ1-1, with 9 middle bases fitting TRBD1. The sequence derives from a young man with acute or convalescent COVID-19. DNA sequence: TGCGCCAGCAGCTTCTGGACAGGGGCGAACACTGAAGCTTTCTTT. Its protein reads: CASSFWTGANTEAFF.